These 5 T cell receptor beta chains were sequenced from one sample in a study of blood T cell repertoires in COVID-19. Method: immunoSEQ multiplex PCR; TCRdb's copy keeps in-frame clones and lacks some. The repertoire holds around 220,000 clones, 70% to 90% seen once, with about 15% in the top ten. Sequencing input: PBMCs or T cells enriched from blood (not recorded which). All receptors derive from a woman between 50 and 59 years old with acute COVID-19.

In DNA form, the CDR3 reads TGTGCCAGCAGCCCCAAAAGGTCGACAGGGGCAAATGAAAAACTGTTTTTT. This gives the protein CASSPKRSTGANEKLFF. The chain links TRBV3-1 (or the pseudogene TRBV3-2) to TRBJ1-4, with TRBD1 identical over 8 bases. V trimming: 4 bases; J trimming: 5 bases; junction bases outside the gene matches: 12. The CDR3 runs 17 residues. Germline V gene data show CDR1 as LGHDT and CDR2 as YNNKEL (reference sequence).

About this clone itself: At the DNA level, this CDR3 is encoded by other sequences in the same sample as well. The V and J genes are TRBV10-3 and TRBJ2-7; perhaps TRBD1 as D (5 bases). Germline CDR1 ENHRY, CDR2 SYGVKD. The CDR3 consists of 15 residues. V lost 0 bases to trimming and J lost 2 bases, with 11 bases between them. This chain's CDR3 is CAISESGTGPYEQYF. CDR3 in DNA: TGTGCCATCAGTGAGTCGGGCACAGGTCCCTACGAGCAGTACTTC.

A single count supports this clone. The chain carries TRBV2 and TRBJ2-5; no clear D gene. V lost 3 bases, J lost 1 base, and 6 bases lay in between. Germline V CDR1 and CDR2: SNHLY, FYNNEI. The CDR3 is made up of 13 amino acids. CDR3 in amino acids: CASSEARQETQYF. DNA for the CDR3: TGTGCCAGCAGTGAGGCCCGCCAAGAGACCCAGTACTTC.

The chain combines TRBV28 with TRBJ2-7, with D possibly matching TRBD2 (5 bases). V was cut by 5 bases and J by 7 bases, with 15 bases left in between. Germline-derived CDR1 and CDR2 are MDHEN and SYDVKM. This CDR3 contains 13 residues. The CDR3 loop is CASSRSEGREQYF. In nucleotides, the CDR3 is TGTGCCAGCAGTCGCTCTGAGGGTAGGGAGCAGTACTTC.

The chain recombines TRBV5-1 with TRBJ1-6, with D perhaps TRBD1 (5 bases). The CDR3 runs to 16 residues. V lost 0 bases, J lost 10 bases, and 17 bases lay in between. Germline assignment: CDR1 SGHRS and CDR2 YFSETQ. CDR3 nucleotide sequence: TGCGCCAGCAGCTTGGAGGAGGGGTTCTCAGGATCACCCCTCCACTTT. Translating it yields CASSLEEGFSGSPLHF.